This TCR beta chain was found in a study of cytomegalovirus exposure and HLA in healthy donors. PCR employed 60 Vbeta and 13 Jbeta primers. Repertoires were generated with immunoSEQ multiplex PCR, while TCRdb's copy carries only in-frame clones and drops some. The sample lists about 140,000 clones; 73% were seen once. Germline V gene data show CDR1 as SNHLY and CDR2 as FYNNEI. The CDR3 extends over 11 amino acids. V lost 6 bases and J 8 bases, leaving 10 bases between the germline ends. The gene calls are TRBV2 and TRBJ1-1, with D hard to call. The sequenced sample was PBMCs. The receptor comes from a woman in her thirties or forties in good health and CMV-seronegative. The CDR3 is CASSGGKEAFF. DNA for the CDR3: TGTGCCAGCAGCGGAGGGAAGGAAGCTTTCTTT.